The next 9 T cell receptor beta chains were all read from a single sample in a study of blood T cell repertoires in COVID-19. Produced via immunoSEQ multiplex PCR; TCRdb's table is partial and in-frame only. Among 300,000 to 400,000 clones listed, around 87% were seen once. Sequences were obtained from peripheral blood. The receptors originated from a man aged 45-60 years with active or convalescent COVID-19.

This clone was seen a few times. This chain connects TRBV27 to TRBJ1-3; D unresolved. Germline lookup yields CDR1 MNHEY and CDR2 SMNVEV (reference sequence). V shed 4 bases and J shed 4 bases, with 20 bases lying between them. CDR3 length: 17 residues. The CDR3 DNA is TGTGCCAGCAGTTCCCTCCAGGCGCCGGGATCGGGAAACACCATATATTTT. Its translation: CASSSLQAPGSGNTIYF.

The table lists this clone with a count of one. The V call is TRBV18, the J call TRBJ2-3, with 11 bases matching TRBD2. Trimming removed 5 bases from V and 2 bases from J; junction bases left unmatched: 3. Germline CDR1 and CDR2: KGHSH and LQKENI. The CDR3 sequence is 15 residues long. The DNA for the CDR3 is TGTGCCAGCTCAGCACTAGCGGGGGTCACAGATACGCAGTATTTT. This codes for CASSALAGVTDTQYF.

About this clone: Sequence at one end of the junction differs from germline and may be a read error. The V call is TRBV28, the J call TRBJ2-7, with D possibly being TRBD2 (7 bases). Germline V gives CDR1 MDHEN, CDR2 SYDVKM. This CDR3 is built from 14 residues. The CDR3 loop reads CASSLSAGAVYGSF. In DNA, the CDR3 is TGTGCCAGCAGTTTATCTGCGGGGGCAGTTTATGGGTCCTTC. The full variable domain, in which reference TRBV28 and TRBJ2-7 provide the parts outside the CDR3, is DVKVTQSSRYLVKRTGEKVFLECVQDMDHENMFWYRQDPGLGLRLIYFSYDVKMKEKGDIPEGYSVSREKKERFSLILESASTNQTSMYLCASSLSAGAVYGSFGPGTRLTVT.

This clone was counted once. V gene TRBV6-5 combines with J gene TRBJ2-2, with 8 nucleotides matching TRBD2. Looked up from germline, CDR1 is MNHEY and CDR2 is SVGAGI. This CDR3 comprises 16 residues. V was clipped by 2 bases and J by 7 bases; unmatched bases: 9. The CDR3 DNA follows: TGTGCCAGCAGTTACGACGAGGGCGGGGGGCTCGGGGAGCTGTTTTTT. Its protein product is CASSYDEGGGLGELFF.

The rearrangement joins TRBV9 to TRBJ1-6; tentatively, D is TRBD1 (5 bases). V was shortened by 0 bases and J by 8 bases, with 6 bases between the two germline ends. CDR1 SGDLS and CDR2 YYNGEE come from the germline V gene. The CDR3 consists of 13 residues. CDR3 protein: CASSVAGDSPLHF. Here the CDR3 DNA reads TGTGCCAGCAGCGTAGCGGGGGATTCACCCCTCCACTTT.

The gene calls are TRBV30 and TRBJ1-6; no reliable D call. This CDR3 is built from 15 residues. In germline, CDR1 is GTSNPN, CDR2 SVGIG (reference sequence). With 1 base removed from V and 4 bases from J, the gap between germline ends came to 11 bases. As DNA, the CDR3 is TGTGCCTGGAGTGGTGGTAGAGGGTATAATTCACCCCTCCACTTT. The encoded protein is CAWSGGRGYNSPLHF.

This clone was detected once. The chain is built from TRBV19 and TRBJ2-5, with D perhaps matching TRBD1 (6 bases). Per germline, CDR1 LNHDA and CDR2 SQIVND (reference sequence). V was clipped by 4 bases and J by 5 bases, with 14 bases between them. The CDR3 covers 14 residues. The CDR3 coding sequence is TGTGCCAGTAGTACACAGGGAACGAGGGAGACCCAGTACTTC. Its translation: CASSTQGTRETQYF.

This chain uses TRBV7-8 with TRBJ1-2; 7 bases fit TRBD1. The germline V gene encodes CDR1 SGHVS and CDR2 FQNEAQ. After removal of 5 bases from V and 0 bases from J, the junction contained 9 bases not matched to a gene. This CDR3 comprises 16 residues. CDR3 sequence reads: CASSVRTGGSNYGYTF. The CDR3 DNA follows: TGTGCCAGCAGCGTGCGGACAGGCGGTTCTAACTATGGCTACACCTTC.

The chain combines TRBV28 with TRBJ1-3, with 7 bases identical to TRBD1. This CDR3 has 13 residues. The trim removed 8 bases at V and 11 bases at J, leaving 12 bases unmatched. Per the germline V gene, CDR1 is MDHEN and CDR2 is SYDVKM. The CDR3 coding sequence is TGTGCCAGCTCTCGGCAGGGGGTTACCGCCATATATTTT. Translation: CASSRQGVTAIYF.